This T cell receptor (beta chain) was sequenced in a study of cytomegalovirus exposure and HLA in healthy donors. Germline loops: CDR1 SEHNR, CDR2 FQNEAQ (reference sequence). The CDR3 runs 15 residues. V lost 6 bases to trimming and J lost 0 bases, with 14 bases between them. With 60 Vbeta and 13 Jbeta primers, the PCR was carried out. This table comes from immunoSEQ multiplex PCR, and its TCRdb copy is limited to in-frame clones, with some not included. This sample has around 94,000 clones, with 81% found just once. This clonotype was sampled from a human donor in good health. The specimen was PBMCs. The chain is built from TRBV7-9 and TRBJ2-5, with a possible D match to TRBD1 (6 bases). DNA for the CDR3: TGTGCCAGCAGTCGGACAGTAGGGTACCAAGAGACCCAGTACTTC. Translation gives CASSRTVGYQETQYF.